This passage covers 27 T cell receptor beta chains from one sample sequenced in a study of cytomegalovirus exposure and HLA in healthy donors. The PCR ran on 60 Vbeta and 13 Jbeta primers. The data were produced by immunoSEQ multiplex PCR, yet TCRdb's version contains in-frame clones alone and is incomplete. The repertoire has about 100,000 clones, about 68% of them found once; the top ten carry 13% to 15%. The source material was PBMCs. Source of these receptors: a male donor in good health and CMV-seropositive.

As to this clone: An end of the junction does not agree with germline; a read error may underlie this. The chain carries TRBV7-9 and TRBJ1-4, with D hard to call. This CDR3 is 18 amino acids long. CDR1 and CDR2 from the germline V gene are SEHNR and FQNEAQ (reference sequence). This CDR3 reads CSSSSSLGSASTNEKLFF. Here the CDR3 DNA reads TGTTCCAGCAGCTCCAGTCTAGGTTCCGCGTCAACTAATGAAAAACTGTTTTTT.

This sequence joins TRBV5-6 and TRBJ1-1; D uncertain. The CDR3 contains 14 residues. Looked up from germline, CDR1 is SGHDT and CDR2 is YYEEEE. Trimming shortened V by 0 bases and J by 0 bases, and 6 bases separated the two germline ends. The CDR3 protein is CASSLVILNTEAFF. The CDR3 region has the DNA TGTGCCAGCAGCTTGGTTATATTGAACACTGAAGCTTTCTTT.

J is TRBJ1-6 and V is TRBV4-2; D ambiguous. The CDR3 is made up of 13 amino acids. Trimming shortened V by 5 bases and J by 13 bases, and 15 bases separated the two germline ends. Per the germline V gene, CDR1 is LGHNA and CDR2 is YNFKEQ. In nucleotides, the CDR3 is TGTGCCAGCAGCTTAGCGAGGGTTTCGCCCCTCCACTTT. Translation gives CASSLARVSPLHF.

The chain uses TRBV9 and TRBJ1-1; weak D call: TRBD1 (6 bases). The CDR3 runs 14 residues. V was shortened by 4 bases and J by 1 base, with 11 bases between the two germline ends. Germline assignment: CDR1 SGDLS and CDR2 YYNGEE. CDR3 loop: CASSPGTRNTEAFF. CDR3 nucleotide sequence: TGTGCCAGCAGCCCGGGGACAAGGAACACTGAAGCTTTCTTT.

The genes are TRBV11-3 and TRBJ1-3; 7 bases fit TRBD1. The CDR3 covers 15 residues. J was trimmed by 0 bases and V by 8 bases; bases with no gene match: 7. The germline CDR1 and CDR2 sequences are SGHNT and YENEEA. CDR3 region: CASGGQVDSGNTIYF. The CDR3 DNA reads TGTGCCAGCGGTGGACAGGTCGACTCTGGAAACACCATATATTTT.

The rearrangement links TRBV6-1 to TRBJ2-2; weak D call: TRBD1 (6 bases). CDR3 length: 15 amino acids. Per the germline V gene, CDR1 is MNHNS and CDR2 is SASEGT. V was cut by 7 bases and J by 0 bases, with 12 bases left in between. CDR3 amino acids: CASTTGNANTGELFF. In DNA, the CDR3 is TGTGCCAGCACGACAGGAAATGCGAACACCGGGGAGCTGTTTTTT.

The chain couples TRBV9 to TRBJ2-7; D is perhaps TRBD1 (5 bases). The CDR3 runs 15 residues. The V gene's germline CDR1 is SGDLS and CDR2 YYNGEE. Trimming stripped 0 bases from V and 1 base from J, with 11 bases between. In DNA form, the CDR3 reads TGTGCCAGCAGCGTAGCCCCAACAGGTTCCTACGAGCAGTACTTC. Encoded protein: CASSVAPTGSYEQYF.

This chain joins TRBV10-3 and TRBJ2-2; 7 bases map to TRBD1. The length of the CDR3 is 13 residues. The germline CDR1 and CDR2 sequences are ENHRY and SYGVKD. V shed 11 bases, J shed 1 base, and the junction held 4 bases outside the gene matches. The chain's CDR3 is CAVRQGNTGELFF. The CDR3 DNA reads TGTGCCGTCCGACAGGGGAACACCGGGGAGCTGTTTTTT.

The chain joins TRBV6-1 to TRBJ2-3; D might be TRBD1 (6 bases). V was pared by 7 bases and J by 0 bases, with 11 bases between. The CDR3 is 14 amino acids. From germline, CDR1 is MNHNS and CDR2 SASEGT. The CDR3 DNA follows: TGTGCCAGCATCGACAGGTCTAGCACAGATACGCAGTATTTT. This encodes CASIDRSSTDTQYF.

Notes on this clone: At the DNA level, this CDR3 is encoded by other sequences in the same sample as well. V gene TRBV12-5 combines with J gene TRBJ1-5; 7 bases map to TRBD1. The CDR3 is made up of 13 amino acids. Germline lookup yields CDR1 LGHNT and CDR2 FRNRAP. The ends lost 5 bases at V and 4 bases at J; junction bases unmatched: 2. For the CDR3, the DNA is TGTGCTAGTGGTCTACAGGGGAATCAGCCCCAGCATTTT. It encodes CASGLQGNQPQHF. Combining the CDR3 with reference TRBV12-5 and TRBJ1-5 gives the whole variable domain DARVTQTPRHKVTEMGQEVTMRCQPILGHNTVFWYRQTMMQGLELLAYFRNRAPLDDSGMPKDRFSAEMPDATLATLKIQPSEPRDSAVYFCASGLQGNQPQHFGDGTRLSIL.

The V call is TRBV5-1, the J call TRBJ1-5, with D unresolved. The germline gives CDR1 SGHRS, CDR2 YFSETQ. The CDR3 sequence is 13 residues long. V was pared by 4 bases and J by 3 bases, with 8 bases between. The CDR3 reads CASSPGPNQPQHF. The CDR3 region has the DNA TGCGCCAGCAGCCCCGGTCCCAATCAGCCCCAGCATTTT.

The chain combines TRBV7-2 with TRBJ1-1, with D possibly being TRBD1 (6 bases). This CDR3 is built from 14 residues. Germline values: CDR1 SGHTA, CDR2 FQGNSA. V dropped 0 bases and J dropped 4 bases, with 9 bases sitting between them. The CDR3 reads CASSLALDSTEAFF. The CDR3 nucleotides read TGTGCCAGCAGCTTAGCTTTGGACAGCACTGAAGCTTTCTTT.

This clone was seen more than once but under ten times. The genes are TRBV7-6 and TRBJ2-5; D call uncertain. The V gene's germline CDR1 is SGHVS and CDR2 FNYEAQ. The V end lost 2 bases, the J end lost 5 bases, and 6 bases lay between the germline ends. This CDR3 spans 12 amino acids. The CDR3 loop reads CASSLYSETQYF. Written as DNA, the CDR3 is TGTGCCAGCAGCTTATATAGCGAGACCCAGTACTTC. The full variable domain, its missing parts supplied by reference TRBV7-6 and TRBJ2-5, is GAGVSQSPRYKVTKRGQDVALRCDPISGHVSLYWYRQALGQGPEFLTYFNYEAQQDKSGLPNDRFSAERPEGSISTLTIQRTEQRDSAMYRCASSLYSETQYFGPGTRLLVL.

This clone has just a few counts. The gene calls are TRBV7-9 and TRBJ2-3, with a tentative D call TRBD2 (7 bases). This CDR3 has 15 amino acids. Germline loops: CDR1 SEHNR, CDR2 FQNEAQ (reference sequence). V shed 5 bases and J shed 1 base, with 13 bases lying between them. CDR3 residues: CASSPRGARTDTQYF. The CDR3 DNA is TGTGCCAGCAGCCCTCGGGGGGCCCGCACAGATACGCAGTATTTT.

CDR3 sequence reads: CASSQTGTSVTDTQYF. The CDR3 DNA follows: TGCGCCAGCAGCCAAACCGGGACTAGCGTAACAGATACGCAGTATTTT. The rearrangement links TRBV4-1 to TRBJ2-3; 10 bases are shared with TRBD2. Trimming at V came to 2 bases and at J to 3 bases, leaving 5 bases not matched to a gene. Germline V gene lookup returns CDR1 MGHRA and CDR2 YSYEKL. The CDR3 is 16 amino acids.

This chain uses TRBV7-2 with TRBJ2-7; no clear D gene. There are 11 residues in the CDR3. CDR1 and CDR2 (germline): SGHTA, FQGNSA. Trimming cost V 5 bases and J 0 bases, with 2 bases left between them. CDR3 amino acids: CASSLSYEQYF. Written as DNA, the CDR3 is TGTGCCAGCAGCCTCTCCTACGAGCAGTACTTC.

The CDR3 loop is CASSRQGSTEAFF. Here the CDR3 DNA reads TGTGCCAGCAGCCGACAGGGTAGCACTGAAGCTTTCTTT. The chain has TRBV11-3 and TRBJ1-1, with 7 nucleotides matching TRBD1. V gave up 5 bases and J gave up 4 bases; unmatched junction bases: 4. This CDR3 region has 13 residues. CDR1 and CDR2 (germline): SGHNT, YENEEA.

J is TRBJ2-5 and V is TRBV5-1; 7 bases match TRBD1. V was pared by 3 bases and J by 6 bases, with 5 bases of the junction left unmatched. This CDR3 is built from 13 residues. Germline V gene data show CDR1 as SGHRS and CDR2 as YFSETQ. CDR3 in DNA: TGCGCCAGCAGCTCTCAGGGGGACCAGACCCAGTACTTC. Its protein is CASSSQGDQTQYF.

The chain uses TRBV27 and TRBJ1-1, with a tentative D call TRBD1 (6 bases). Deletions cut 2 bases from V and 8 bases from J, with 15 bases between. The CDR3 is 14 amino acids. Germline V gives CDR1 MNHEY, CDR2 SMNVEV (reference sequence). CDR3 sequence (DNA): TGTGCCAGCAGTTTAACAGGGCGAAATCGGGAAGCTTTCTTT. It codes for CASSLTGRNREAFF.

The chain recombines TRBV19 with TRBJ2-5, with D possibly TRBD2 on 6 matching bases. Germline V lookup: CDR1 LNHDA, CDR2 SQIVND (reference sequence). The CDR3 is made up of 13 amino acids. V was clipped by 3 bases and J by 7 bases, with 12 bases between them. CDR3 sequence reads: CASSIGREATQYF. CDR3 in DNA: TGTGCCAGTAGTATCGGCAGGGAGGCGACCCAGTACTTC.

The chain combines TRBV4-1 with TRBJ1-2; maybe TRBD1 (6 bases). Germline CDR1 MGHRA, CDR2 YSYEKL. The germline V and J ends were trimmed by 1 base and 4 bases, with 16 bases remaining between them. The length of the CDR3 is 16 residues. CDR3: CASSQAQGQPTYGYTF. Here the CDR3 DNA reads TGCGCCAGCAGCCAAGCCCAAGGACAGCCTACCTATGGCTACACCTTC.

The chain uses TRBV7-8 and TRBJ2-6; D unresolved. V lost 2 bases to trimming and J lost 0 bases, with 8 bases between them. This CDR3 region has 16 residues. CDR1 and CDR2 from the germline V gene are SGHVS and FQNEAQ. The CDR3 spells CASSLSSFSGANVLTF. The CDR3, as DNA: TGTGCCAGCAGCTTATCGAGTTTCTCTGGGGCCAACGTCCTGACTTTC. The whole variable domain, remainder taken from reference TRBV7-8 and TRBJ2-6, is GAGVSQSPRYKVAKRGQDVALRCDPISGHVSLFWYQQALGQGPEFLTYFQNEAQLDKSGLPSDRFFAERPEGSVSTLKIQRTQQEDSAVYLCASSLSSFSGANVLTFGAGSRLTVL.

This chain links TRBV28 with TRBJ1-2; the D gene is possibly TRBD1 (5 bases). The V gene lost 2 bases and the J gene lost 6 bases, with 13 bases spanning the gap. The CDR3 has 14 amino acids. Germline assignment: CDR1 MDHEN and CDR2 SYDVKM. The CDR3 DNA follows: TGTGCCAGCAGTTTAATCCAGGGTTTTGATGGCTACACCTTC. Translating gives CASSLIQGFDGYTF.

This chain joins TRBV4-2 and TRBJ2-3; D remains unclear. The V and J ends lost 2 bases and 2 bases respectively, with 8 bases between them. CDR1 and CDR2 from the germline V gene are LGHNA and YNFKEQ. The CDR3 is 14 amino acids. In DNA, the CDR3 is TGTGCCAGCAGCCAAACAGACACCACAGATACGCAGTATTTT. Protein product: CASSQTDTTDTQYF.

This chain joins TRBV20-1 and TRBJ1-1; D gene uncertain. This CDR3 is built from 11 residues. Germline-derived CDR1 and CDR2 are DFQATT and SNEGSKA (reference sequence). V was shortened by 7 bases and J by 3 bases, with 9 bases between the two germline ends. Written as DNA, the CDR3 is TGCAGTGAACTCGGGGACACTGAAGCTTTCTTT. As protein: CSELGDTEAFF.

The chain links TRBV7-9 to TRBJ2-5; the D gene is possibly TRBD2 (7 bases). V shed 5 bases and J shed 2 bases, with 12 bases lying between them. Germline loops: CDR1 SEHNR, CDR2 FQNEAQ (reference sequence). The CDR3 runs 14 residues. Here the CDR3 DNA reads TGTGCCAGCAGCGAAGGGGGGGCACAAGAGACCCAGTACTTC. Protein sequence: CASSEGGAQETQYF.

This clone has just a few counts. The rearrangement joins TRBV5-4 to TRBJ2-5, with 12 bases aligning to TRBD2. J was trimmed by 2 bases and V by 4 bases; bases with no gene match: 3. This CDR3 contains 15 residues. Germline V CDR1 and CDR2: SGHNT, YYREEE (reference sequence). CDR3 protein: CASSRLAGGQETQYF. CDR3 nucleotides: TGTGCCAGCAGCCGGCTAGCGGGGGGGCAAGAGACCCAGTACTTC.